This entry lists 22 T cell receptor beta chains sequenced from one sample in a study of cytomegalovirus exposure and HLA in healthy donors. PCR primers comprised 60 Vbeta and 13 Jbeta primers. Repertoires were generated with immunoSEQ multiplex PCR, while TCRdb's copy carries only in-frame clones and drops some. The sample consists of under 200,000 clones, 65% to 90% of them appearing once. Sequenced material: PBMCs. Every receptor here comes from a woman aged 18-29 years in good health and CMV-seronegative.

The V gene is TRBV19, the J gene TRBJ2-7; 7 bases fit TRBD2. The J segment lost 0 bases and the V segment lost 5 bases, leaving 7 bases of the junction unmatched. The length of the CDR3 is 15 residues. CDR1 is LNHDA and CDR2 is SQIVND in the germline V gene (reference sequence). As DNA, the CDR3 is TGTGCCAGTAGTCTCTCTAGCGGTTCCTCCTACGAGCAGTACTTC. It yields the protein CASSLSSGSSYEQYF.

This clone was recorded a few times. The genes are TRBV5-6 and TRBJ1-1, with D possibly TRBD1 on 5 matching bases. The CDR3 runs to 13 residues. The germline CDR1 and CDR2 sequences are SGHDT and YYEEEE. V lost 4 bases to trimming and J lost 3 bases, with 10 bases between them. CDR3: CASSGTLYTEAFF. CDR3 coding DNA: TGTGCCAGCAGCGGGACTCTTTACACTGAAGCTTTCTTT.

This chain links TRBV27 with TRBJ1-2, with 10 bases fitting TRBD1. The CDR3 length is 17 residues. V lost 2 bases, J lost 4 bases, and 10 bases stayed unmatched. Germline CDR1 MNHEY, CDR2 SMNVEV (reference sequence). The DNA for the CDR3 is TGTGCCAGCAGTTTAAGCGGGACAGGGGTCCTGAGCTATGGCTACACCTTC. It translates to CASSLSGTGVLSYGYTF.

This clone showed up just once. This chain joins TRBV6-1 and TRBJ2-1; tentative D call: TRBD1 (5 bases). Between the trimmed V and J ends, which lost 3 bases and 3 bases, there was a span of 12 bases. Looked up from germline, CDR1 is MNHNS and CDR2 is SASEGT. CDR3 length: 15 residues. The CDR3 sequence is CASSDKDTLYNEQFF. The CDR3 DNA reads TGTGCCAGCAGTGATAAGGACACCCTCTACAATGAGCAGTTCTTC.

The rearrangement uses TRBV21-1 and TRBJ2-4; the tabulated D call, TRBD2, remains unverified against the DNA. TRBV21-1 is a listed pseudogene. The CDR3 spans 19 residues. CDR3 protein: CASSIRGGEVIKAKNIQYF. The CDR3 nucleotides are TGTGCCAGCAGCATCAGGGGAGGGGAGGTTATTAAGGCCAAAAACATTCAGTACTTC.

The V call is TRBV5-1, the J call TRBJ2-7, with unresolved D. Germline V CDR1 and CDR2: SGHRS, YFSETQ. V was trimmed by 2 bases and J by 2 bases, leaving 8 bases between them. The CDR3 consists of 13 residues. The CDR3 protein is CASSFLEAYEQYF. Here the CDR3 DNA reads TGCGCCAGCAGCTTCCTAGAGGCCTACGAGCAGTACTTC.

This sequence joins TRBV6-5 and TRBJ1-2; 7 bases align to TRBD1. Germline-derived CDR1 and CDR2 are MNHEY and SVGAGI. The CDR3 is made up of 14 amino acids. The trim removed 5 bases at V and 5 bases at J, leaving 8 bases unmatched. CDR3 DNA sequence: TGTGCCAGCAGTATAAGACAGGGCCTATATGGCTACACCTTC. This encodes CASSIRQGLYGYTF.

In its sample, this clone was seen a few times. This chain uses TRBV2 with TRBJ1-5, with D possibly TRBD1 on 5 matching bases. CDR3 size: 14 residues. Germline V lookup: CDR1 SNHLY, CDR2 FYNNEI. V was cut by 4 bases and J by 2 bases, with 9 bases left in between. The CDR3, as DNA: TGTGCCAGCAGTGTGGGGGAGGGCAATCAGCCCCAGCATTTT. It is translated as CASSVGEGNQPQHF.

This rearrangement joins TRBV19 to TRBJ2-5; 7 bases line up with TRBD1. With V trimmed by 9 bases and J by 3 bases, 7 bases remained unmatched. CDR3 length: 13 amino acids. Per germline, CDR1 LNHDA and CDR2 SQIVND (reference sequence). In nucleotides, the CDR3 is TGTGCCAGCGCCGGGACAGACAAAGAGACCCAGTACTTC. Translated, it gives CASAGTDKETQYF.

CDR3 sequence: CASSHQTGTNEKLFF. The CDR3 DNA sequence: TGTGCCAGCAGCCATCAGACAGGCACTAATGAAAAACTGTTTTTT. The chain combines TRBV7-2 with TRBJ1-4, with D tentatively TRBD1 (6 bases). Germline V gene lookup returns CDR1 SGHTA and CDR2 FQGNSA. Trimming cost V 5 bases and J 2 bases, with 12 bases left between them. The CDR3 is 15 residues long.

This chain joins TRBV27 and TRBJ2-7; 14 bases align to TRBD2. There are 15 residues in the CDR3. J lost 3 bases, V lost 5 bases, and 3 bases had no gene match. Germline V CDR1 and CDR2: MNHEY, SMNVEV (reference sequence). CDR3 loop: CASSPGTSGSYEQYF. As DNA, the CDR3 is TGTGCCAGCAGTCCAGGGACTAGCGGGAGCTACGAGCAGTACTTC.

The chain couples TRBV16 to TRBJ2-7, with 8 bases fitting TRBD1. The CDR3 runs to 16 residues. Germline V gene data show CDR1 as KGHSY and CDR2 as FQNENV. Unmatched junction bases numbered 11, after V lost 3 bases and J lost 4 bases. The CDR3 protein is CASSHPFDRGTYEQYF. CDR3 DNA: TGTGCCAGCAGCCACCCTTTTGACAGGGGTACGTACGAGCAGTACTTC.

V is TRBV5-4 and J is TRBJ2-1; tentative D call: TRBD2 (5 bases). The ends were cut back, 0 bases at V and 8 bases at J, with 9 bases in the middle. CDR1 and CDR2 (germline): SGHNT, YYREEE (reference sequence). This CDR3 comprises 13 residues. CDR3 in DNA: TGTGCCAGCAGCTTGGAGACTAATTATGAGCAGTTCTTC. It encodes CASSLETNYEQFF.

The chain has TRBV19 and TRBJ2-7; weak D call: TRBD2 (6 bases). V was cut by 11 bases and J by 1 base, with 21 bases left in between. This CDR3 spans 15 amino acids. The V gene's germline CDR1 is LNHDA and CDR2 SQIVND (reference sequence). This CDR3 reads CASAEGRLGSYEQYF. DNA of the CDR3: TGTGCCTCAGCGGAGGGGCGCCTTGGATCCTACGAGCAGTACTTC.

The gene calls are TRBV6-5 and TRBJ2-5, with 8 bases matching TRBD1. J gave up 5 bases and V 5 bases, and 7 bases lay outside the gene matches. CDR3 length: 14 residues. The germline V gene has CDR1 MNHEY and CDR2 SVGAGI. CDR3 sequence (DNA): TGTGCCAGCAGTCCTGACAGGGGATCTGAGACCCAGTACTTC. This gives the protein CASSPDRGSETQYF.

The CDR3 spells CASSLDHRGKGETQYF. The CDR3 DNA sequence: TGCGCCAGCAGCTTGGACCACAGGGGGAAGGGGGAGACCCAGTACTTC. This rearrangement joins TRBV5-1 to TRBJ2-5; 8 nucleotides line up with TRBD1. Looked up from germline, CDR1 is SGHRS and CDR2 is YFSETQ. Trimming cost V 0 bases and J 5 bases; bases outside gene matches: 9. This CDR3 has 16 amino acids.

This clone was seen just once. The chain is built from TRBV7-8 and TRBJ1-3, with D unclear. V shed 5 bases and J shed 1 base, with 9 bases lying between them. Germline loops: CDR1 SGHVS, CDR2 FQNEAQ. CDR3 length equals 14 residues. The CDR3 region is CASSAGFSGNTIYF. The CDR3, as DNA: TGTGCCAGCAGCGCAGGCTTTTCTGGAAACACCATATATTTT.

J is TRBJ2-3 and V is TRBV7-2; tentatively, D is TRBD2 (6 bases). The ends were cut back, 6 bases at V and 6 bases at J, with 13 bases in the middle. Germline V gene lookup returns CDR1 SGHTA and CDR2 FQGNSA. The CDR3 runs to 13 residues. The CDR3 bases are TGTGCCAGCAGTGTGGAGGGTTCCGATACGCAGTATTTT. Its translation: CASSVEGSDTQYF. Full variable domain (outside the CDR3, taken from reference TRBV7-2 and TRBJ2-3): GAGVSQSPSNKVTEKGKDVELRCDPISGHTALYWYRQSLGQGLEFLIYFQGNSAPDKSGLPSDRFSAERTGGSVSTLTIQRTQQEDSAVYLCASSVEGSDTQYFGPGTRLTVL.

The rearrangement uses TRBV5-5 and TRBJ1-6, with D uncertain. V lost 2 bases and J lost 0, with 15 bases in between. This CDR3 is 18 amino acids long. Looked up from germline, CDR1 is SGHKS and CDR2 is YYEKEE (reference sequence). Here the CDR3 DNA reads TGTGCCAGCAGCTTAATTCCGCCGGTCCGCTCCTATAATTCACCCCTCCACTTT. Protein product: CASSLIPPVRSYNSPLHF.

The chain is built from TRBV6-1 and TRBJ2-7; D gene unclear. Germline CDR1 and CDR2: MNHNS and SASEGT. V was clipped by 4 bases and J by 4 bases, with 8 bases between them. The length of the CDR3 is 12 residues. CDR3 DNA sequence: TGTGCCAGCAGTGCCCCCCGGTACGAGCAGTACTTC. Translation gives CASSAPRYEQYF.

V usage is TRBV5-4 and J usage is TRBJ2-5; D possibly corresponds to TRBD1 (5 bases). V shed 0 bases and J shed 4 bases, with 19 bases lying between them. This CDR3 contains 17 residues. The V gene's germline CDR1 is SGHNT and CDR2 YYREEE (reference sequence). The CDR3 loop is CASSLGPGKGKGETQYF. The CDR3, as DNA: TGTGCCAGCAGCTTGGGGCCAGGGAAAGGAAAGGGAGAGACCCAGTACTTC. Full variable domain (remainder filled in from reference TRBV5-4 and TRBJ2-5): ETGVTQSPTHLIKTRGQQVTLRCSSQSGHNTVSWYQQALGQGPQFIFQYYREEENGRGNFPPRFSGLQFPNYSSELNVNALELDDSALYLCASSLGPGKGKGETQYFGPGTRLLVL.

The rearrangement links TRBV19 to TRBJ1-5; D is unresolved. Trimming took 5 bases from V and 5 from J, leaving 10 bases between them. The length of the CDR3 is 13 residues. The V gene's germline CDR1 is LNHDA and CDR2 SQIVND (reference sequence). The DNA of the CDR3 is TGTGCCAGTAGTCTAAACAGAGATCAGCCCCAGCATTTT. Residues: CASSLNRDQPQHF.